The 23 T cell receptor beta chains in this list originate from one sample, sequenced in a study of blood T cell repertoires in COVID-19. Measured with immunoSEQ multiplex PCR; TCRdb has only the in-frame clones, and not every one. This table has 250,000 to 350,000 clones, around 90% appearing once. Sequencing was performed on peripheral blood. Receptor source: a man between 18 and 35 years old with active or convalescent COVID-19.

The chain uses TRBV11-2 and TRBJ2-2; 12 bases fit TRBD1. CDR3 length equals 16 residues. Germline-derived CDR1 and CDR2 are SGHAT and FQNNGV. V was pared by 2 bases and J by 8 bases, with 6 bases of the junction left unmatched. The CDR3 DNA follows: TGTGCCAGCAGCTTACAGAGGGACAGGGGGCGGGGGGAGCTGTTTTTT. Translated, it gives CASSLQRDRGRGELFF.

This clone was observed a handful of times. This sequence joins TRBV5-8 and TRBJ1-5; no definite D call. Trimming pared 4 bases from V and 3 bases from J, leaving 14 bases between. Germline assignment: CDR1 SGHTS and CDR2 YDEGEE. The CDR3 extends over 15 amino acids. The DNA for the CDR3 is TGTGCCAGCAGCCAGGTATCTGGGTTCAATCAGCCCCAGCATTTT. Translated, it gives CASSQVSGFNQPQHF.

The CDR3 here is CASSSIGQGLLTQHF. The CDR3 nucleotides read TGTGCCAGCAGCTCGATCGGACAGGGGCTCCTAACCCAGCATTTT. The chain employs TRBV5-6 and TRBJ1-5; 9 bases are a match to TRBD1. Per the germline V gene, CDR1 is SGHDT and CDR2 is YYEEEE. The CDR3 runs to 15 residues. V lost 3 bases to trimming and J lost 11 bases; unmatched junction nucleotides: 12.

The chain couples TRBV11-2 to TRBJ2-1; D unresolved. Germline V gene data show CDR1 as SGHAT and CDR2 as FQNNGV. The CDR3 is 11 amino acids. Trimming took 1 base from V and 9 from J, leaving 4 bases between them. The CDR3 spells CASSLGSEQFF. DNA of the CDR3: TGTGCCAGCAGCTTAGGTAGTGAGCAGTTCTTC.

V is TRBV19 and J is TRBJ1-6, with D uncertain. V lost 1 base and J lost 8, with 6 bases in between. The CDR3 has 13 residues. CDR1 and CDR2 from the germline V gene are LNHDA and SQIVND (reference sequence). Written as DNA, the CDR3 is TGTGCCAGTAGTATAGGCGTTGATTCACCCCTCCACTTT. Its protein product is CASSIGVDSPLHF.

J is TRBJ2-7 and V is TRBV5-5, with D possibly being TRBD1 (6 bases). Deletions cut 1 base from V and 2 bases from J, with 7 bases between. This CDR3 comprises 13 residues. Per germline, CDR1 SGHKS and CDR2 YYEKEE (reference sequence). The CDR3 nucleotides are TGTGCCAGCAGCTTGACAGGGCCCTACGAGCAGTACTTC. Translation gives CASSLTGPYEQYF.

The CDR3 DNA reads TGTGCCAGCAGCTCCGGGACAGGGTCTGGAAACACCATATATTTT. Translated, it gives CASSSGTGSGNTIYF. This chain joins TRBV5-6 and TRBJ1-3, with TRBD1 matching 9 bases. In germline, CDR1 is SGHDT, CDR2 YYEEEE. V shed 3 bases and J 1 base; nucleotides not matched to a gene: 2. The CDR3 spans 15 residues.

The genes are TRBV7-7 and TRBJ2-1; 9 bases are a match to TRBD2. There are 19 residues in the CDR3. CDR1 and CDR2 (germline): SSHAT, FNYEAQ (reference sequence). Losses at the gene ends were 1 base for V and 8 bases for J; bases not matched to a gene: 18. DNA for the CDR3: TGTGCCAGCAGCTTAGGACTTGCTAGCGGGGTTAAAATCGGTGATGAGCAGTTCTTC. Translation: CASSLGLASGVKIGDEQFF.

This clone was seen at least ten times. Written as DNA, the CDR3 is TGTGCCACCAGCAGAGAGGCGGGGCTGGAAACCGGGGAGCTGTTTTTT. Translating it yields CATSREAGLETGELFF. The chain links TRBV15 to TRBJ2-2, with a weak D call TRBD2 (6 bases). There are 16 residues in the CDR3. V was pared by 0 bases and J by 5 bases, with 13 bases between. The germline V gene has CDR1 LNHNV and CDR2 YYDKDF (reference sequence).

This chain links TRBV19 with TRBJ1-6, with 7 bases aligning to TRBD1. V lost 6 bases and J lost 0; bases outside the gene matches: 8. CDR1 is LNHDA and CDR2 is SQIVND in the germline V gene (reference sequence). The CDR3 extends over 17 amino acids. The CDR3 DNA sequence: TGTGCCAGTAGCCCGACAGGGACCAGCTCCTATAATTCACCCCTCCACTTT. Encoded protein: CASSPTGTSSYNSPLHF.

V is TRBV6-5 and J is TRBJ2-5, with 7 bases that match TRBD2. Germline assignment: CDR1 MNHEY and CDR2 SVGAGI. The V segment lost 2 bases and the J segment 7 bases; nucleotides outside the gene matches: 10. The CDR3 runs 15 residues. The CDR3 sequence: CASSYVGGTPGTQYF. CDR3 DNA: TGTGCCAGCAGTTACGTCGGGGGGACCCCGGGGACCCAGTACTTC.

In this sample, this clone turned up once. Additional DNA sequences in this sample encode the identical CDR3. This rearrangement joins TRBV5-5 to TRBJ1-5, with 7 bases aligning to TRBD1. The CDR3 has 14 residues. The junction had 1 base not matched to a gene; V was cut back by 2 bases and J by 2 bases. Germline V CDR1 and CDR2: SGHKS, YYEKEE (reference sequence). The CDR3 sequence is CASSFGQGNQPQHF. CDR3 sequence (DNA): TGTGCCAGCAGCTTTGGACAGGGCAATCAGCCCCAGCATTTT.

The chain carries TRBV5-1 and TRBJ2-5; 12 bases agree with TRBD2. V lost 9 bases, J lost 2 bases, and 8 bases stayed unmatched. Germline V gene lookup returns CDR1 SGHRS and CDR2 YFSETQ. This CDR3 is built from 15 residues. CDR3 nucleotides: TGCGCCACCACCCTAGCGGGGGGGAATCAAGAGACCCAGTACTTC. This encodes CATTLAGGNQETQYF.

This chain connects TRBV7-9 to TRBJ2-1; D is possibly TRBD1 (6 bases). The germline gives CDR1 SEHNR, CDR2 FQNEAQ (reference sequence). CDR3 length: 14 residues. V gave up 9 bases and J gave up 0 bases, with 12 bases separating them. CDR3 region: CASQGFASYNEQFF. DNA of the CDR3: TGTGCCAGTCAGGGGTTTGCCTCCTACAATGAGCAGTTCTTC.

Worth noting for this clone: The sample contains more than one DNA sequence encoding this CDR3. The chain combines TRBV27 with TRBJ1-2; D might be TRBD1 (5 bases). This CDR3 is built from 13 residues. Between the trimmed V and J ends, which lost 6 bases and 3 bases, there was a span of 11 bases. Germline CDR1 MNHEY, CDR2 SMNVEV (reference sequence). The CDR3 DNA is TGTGCCAGCAGACCCGGACAACACTATGGCTACACCTTC. It translates to CASRPGQHYGYTF.

The chain combines TRBV4-3 with TRBJ1-1, with 9 bases aligning to TRBD1. Looked up from germline, CDR1 is LGHNA and CDR2 is YSLEER. Unmatched junction bases numbered 11, after V lost 1 base and J lost 2 bases. The CDR3 loop spans 18 amino acids. DNA for the CDR3: TGCGCCAGCAGCCAAGTCGTAACCTGGACAGGGGAAAACACTGAAGCTTTCTTT. It codes for CASSQVVTWTGENTEAFF.

The chain links TRBV27 to TRBJ2-7; D possibly corresponds to TRBD1 (5 bases). There are 15 residues in the CDR3. Per germline, CDR1 MNHEY and CDR2 SMNVEV (reference sequence). The ends were cut back, 2 bases at V and 5 bases at J, with 16 bases in the middle. CDR3: CASSLAQGTVHEQYF. The CDR3 DNA reads TGTGCCAGCAGTTTAGCCCAGGGTACCGTCCACGAGCAGTACTTC.

The chain combines TRBV29-1 with TRBJ1-5; 8 bases align to TRBD1. CDR1 and CDR2 (germline): SQVTM, ANQGSEA. The V segment lost 3 bases and the J segment 4 bases; nucleotides outside the gene matches: 5. The CDR3 covers 14 residues. As DNA, the CDR3 is TGCAGCGTTGACGGACAGGGCCATAATCAGCCCCAGCATTTT. Translation: CSVDGQGHNQPQHF.

This clone was seen once. This rearrangement joins TRBV29-1 to TRBJ2-7; 7 bases line up with TRBD1. Germline trimming cut 0 bases from V and 4 bases from J; bases unmatched to any gene: 6. CDR3 length equals 14 residues. Germline V gene sequence: CDR1 SQVTM, CDR2 ANQGSEA. The CDR3 here is CSVEEPGQTYEQYF. The CDR3 DNA is TGCAGCGTTGAAGAGCCGGGACAGACGTACGAGCAGTACTTC.

The chain has TRBV18 and TRBJ1-6; weak D call: TRBD1 (5 bases). With 3 bases removed from V and 8 bases from J, the gap between germline ends came to 11 bases. CDR1 KGHSH and CDR2 LQKENI come from the germline V gene. The CDR3 covers 14 residues. The CDR3, as DNA: TGTGCCAGCTCACCGGGGACTGGGGATTCACCCCTCCACTTT. Encoded protein: CASSPGTGDSPLHF.

The genes are TRBV12-5 and TRBJ1-5; D may be TRBD1 (5 bases). V was trimmed by 5 bases and J by 1 base, leaving 21 bases between them. The CDR3 consists of 18 residues. The germline V gene encodes CDR1 LGHNT and CDR2 FRNRAP. The CDR3 DNA reads TGTGCTAGTGGTCCCCTTGGGACGGGGGGTGGGAGCAATCAGCCCCAGCATTTT. This codes for CASGPLGTGGGSNQPQHF.

This sequence joins TRBV9 and TRBJ1-3, with D unclear. V gave up 0 bases and J gave up 1 base, with 11 bases separating them. Germline CDR1 is SGDLS and CDR2 is YYNGEE. The CDR3 contains 16 residues. The CDR3 region is CASSVDIRGSGNTIYF. The CDR3 coding sequence is TGTGCCAGCAGCGTAGACATTAGAGGGTCTGGAAACACCATATATTTT.

The V gene is TRBV7-2, the J gene TRBJ1-1; no firm D call. The CDR3 covers 14 residues. Germline V gene sequence: CDR1 SGHTA, CDR2 FQGNSA. V was cut by 6 bases and J by 5 bases, with 16 bases left in between. The CDR3 protein is CASREGTVSTEAFF. The CDR3 coding sequence is TGTGCCAGCAGAGAAGGAACAGTGAGTACTGAAGCTTTCTTT.